This TCR beta chain comes out of a study of cytomegalovirus exposure and HLA in healthy donors. Study background: Among around 170 million T cells, an earlier analysis found 90 million to 130 million unique TCR beta sequences.

13 Jbeta primers and 60 Vbeta primers were used for the PCR. Some clones are missing from TCRdb's copy, which holds only in-frame ones; the method was immunoSEQ multiplex PCR. Among approximately 200,000 clones, approximately 81% were seen once, and the ten largest hold around 1.2%. Study observations and caveats: Relative to the approximately 700-donor mean, N-insertions were reportedly fewer in an Asian-associated ancestry cluster in a later analysis. Rare TCR sequences dominated, though some public TCRs recurred in many donors. In all likelihood, a cluster of highly shared sequence variants was a sequencing artifact.

Trimming stripped 3 bases from V and 4 bases from J, with 14 bases between. Germline-derived CDR1 and CDR2 are SGHNT and YYREEE (reference sequence). The CDR3 has 15 residues. Turning to this clone: Antigen unknown.

This chain joins TRBV5-4 and TRBJ1-5; weak D call: TRBD1 (6 bases). The clonotype comes from a human donor in good health. The source material was PBMCs. CDR3 loop: CASSSGGQPNQPQHF. The CDR3 DNA follows: TGTGCCAGCAGCTCCGGAGGACAGCCAAATCAGCCCCAGCATTTT. The entire variable domain, with the rest obtained from reference TRBV5-4 and TRBJ1-5, is as follows: ETGVTQSPTHLIKTRGQQVTLRCSSQSGHNTVSWYQQALGQGPQFIFQYYREEENGRGNFPPRFSGLQFPNYSSELNVNALELDDSALYLCASSSGGQPNQPQHFGDGTRLSIL.